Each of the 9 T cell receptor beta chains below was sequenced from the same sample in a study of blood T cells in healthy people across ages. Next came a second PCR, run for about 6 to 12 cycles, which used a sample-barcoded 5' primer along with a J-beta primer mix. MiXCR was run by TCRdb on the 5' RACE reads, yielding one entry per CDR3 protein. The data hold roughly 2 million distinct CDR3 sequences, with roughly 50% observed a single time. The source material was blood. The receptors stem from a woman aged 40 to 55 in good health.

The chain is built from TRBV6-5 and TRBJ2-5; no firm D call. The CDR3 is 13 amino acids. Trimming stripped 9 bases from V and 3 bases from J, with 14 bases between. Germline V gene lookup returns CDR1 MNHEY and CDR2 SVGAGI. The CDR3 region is CARILWGKETQYF. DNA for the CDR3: TGTGCCAGAATATTATGGGGAAAAGAGACCCAGTACTTC.

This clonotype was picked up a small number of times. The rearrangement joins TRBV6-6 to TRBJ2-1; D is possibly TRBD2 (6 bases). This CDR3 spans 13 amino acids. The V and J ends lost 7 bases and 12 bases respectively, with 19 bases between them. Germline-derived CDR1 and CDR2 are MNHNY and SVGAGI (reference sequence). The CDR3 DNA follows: TGTGCCAGCACATGGAGGAGGGAAACGGGGCAGTTCTTC. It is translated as CASTWRRETGQFF.

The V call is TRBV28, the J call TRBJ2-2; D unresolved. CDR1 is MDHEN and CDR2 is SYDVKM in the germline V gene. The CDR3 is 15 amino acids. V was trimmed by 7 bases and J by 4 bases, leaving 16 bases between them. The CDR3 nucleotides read TGTGCCAGCACTGTGGGTAGTCAGGTCACCGGGGAGCTGTTTTTT. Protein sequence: CASTVGSQVTGELFF.

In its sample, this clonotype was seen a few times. This chain's CDR3 is CASSHTQGATEKLFF. The CDR3 DNA reads TGTGCCAGCAGCCATACACAGGGGGCGACTGAAAAACTGTTTTTT. The chain employs TRBV4-2 and TRBJ1-4; TRBD1 matches 9 bases. Germline V gene lookup returns CDR1 LGHNA and CDR2 YNFKEQ. CDR3 length: 15 amino acids. Germline trimming cut 3 bases from V and 7 bases from J; bases unmatched to any gene: 6.

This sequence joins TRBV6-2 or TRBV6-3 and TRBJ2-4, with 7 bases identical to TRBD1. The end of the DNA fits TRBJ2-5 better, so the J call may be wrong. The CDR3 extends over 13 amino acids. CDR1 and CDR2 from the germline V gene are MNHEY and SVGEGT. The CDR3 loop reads CASRQGIPETQYF. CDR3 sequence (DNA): TGTGCCAGCAGACAGGGGATCCCAGAGACCCAGTACTTC.

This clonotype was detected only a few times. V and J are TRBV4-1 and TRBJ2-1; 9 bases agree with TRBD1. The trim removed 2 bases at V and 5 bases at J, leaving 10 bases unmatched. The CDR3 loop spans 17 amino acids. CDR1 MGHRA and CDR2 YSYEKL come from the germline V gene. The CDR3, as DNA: TGCGCCAGCAGCCAATCGGGACAGGGCGGCCTAGACAATGAGCAGTTCTTC. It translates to CASSQSGQGGLDNEQFF.

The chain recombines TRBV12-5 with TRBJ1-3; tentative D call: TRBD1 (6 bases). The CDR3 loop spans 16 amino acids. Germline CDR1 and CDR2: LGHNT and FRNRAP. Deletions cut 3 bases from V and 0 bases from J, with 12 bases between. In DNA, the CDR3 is TGTGCTAGTGGTTTCGACGGGGGACACTCTGGAAACACCATATATTTT. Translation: CASGFDGGHSGNTIYF.

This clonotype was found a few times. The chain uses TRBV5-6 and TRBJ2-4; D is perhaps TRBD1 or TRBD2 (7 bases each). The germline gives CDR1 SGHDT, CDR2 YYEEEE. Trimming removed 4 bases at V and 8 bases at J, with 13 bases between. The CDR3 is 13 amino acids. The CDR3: CASSGRGQHIQYF. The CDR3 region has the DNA TGTGCCAGCAGCGGGAGGGGGCAGCACATTCAGTACTTC.

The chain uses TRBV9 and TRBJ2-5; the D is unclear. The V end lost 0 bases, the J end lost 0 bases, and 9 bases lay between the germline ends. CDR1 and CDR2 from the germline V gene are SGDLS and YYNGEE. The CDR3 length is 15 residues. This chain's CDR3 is CASSVGATDQETQYF. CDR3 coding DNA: TGTGCCAGCAGCGTAGGAGCAACAGACCAAGAGACCCAGTACTTC.